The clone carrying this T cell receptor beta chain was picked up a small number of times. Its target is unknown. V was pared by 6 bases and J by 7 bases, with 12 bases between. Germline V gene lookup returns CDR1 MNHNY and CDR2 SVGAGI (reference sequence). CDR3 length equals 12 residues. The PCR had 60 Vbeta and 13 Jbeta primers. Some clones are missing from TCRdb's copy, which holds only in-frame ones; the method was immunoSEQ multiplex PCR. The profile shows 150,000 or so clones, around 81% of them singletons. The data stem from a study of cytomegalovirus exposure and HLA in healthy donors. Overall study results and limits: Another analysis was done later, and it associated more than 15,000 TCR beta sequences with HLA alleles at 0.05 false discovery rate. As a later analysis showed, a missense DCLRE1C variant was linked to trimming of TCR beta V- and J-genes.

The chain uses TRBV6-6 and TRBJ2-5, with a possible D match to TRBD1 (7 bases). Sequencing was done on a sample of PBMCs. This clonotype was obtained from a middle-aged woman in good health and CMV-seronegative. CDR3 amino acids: CASSQGGGTQYF. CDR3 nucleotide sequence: TGTGCCAGCAGCCAGGGGGGAGGGACCCAGTACTTC.